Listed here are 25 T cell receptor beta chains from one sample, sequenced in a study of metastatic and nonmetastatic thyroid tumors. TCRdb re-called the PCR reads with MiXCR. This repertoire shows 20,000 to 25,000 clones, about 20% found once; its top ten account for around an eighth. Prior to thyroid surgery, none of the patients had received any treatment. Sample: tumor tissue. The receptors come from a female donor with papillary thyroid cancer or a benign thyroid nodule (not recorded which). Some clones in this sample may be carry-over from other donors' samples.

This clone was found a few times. The CDR3 DNA sequence: TGTGCCAGCACTCCGGGGACTAGCGGGAGGGGTGGCGAGCAGTACTTC. Its protein product is CASTPGTSGRGGEQYF. The chain uses TRBV12-3 or TRBV12-4 and TRBJ2-7; 16 bases are a match to TRBD2. This CDR3 comprises 16 residues. Germline trimming cut 7 bases from V and 6 bases from J; bases unmatched to any gene: 9.

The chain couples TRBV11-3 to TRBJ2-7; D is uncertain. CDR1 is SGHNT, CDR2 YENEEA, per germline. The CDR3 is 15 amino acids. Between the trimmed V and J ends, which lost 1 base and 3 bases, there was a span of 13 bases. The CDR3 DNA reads TGTGCCAGCAGCTTAGGATCTCGGCAGGACTACGAGCAGTACTTC. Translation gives CASSLGSRQDYEQYF.

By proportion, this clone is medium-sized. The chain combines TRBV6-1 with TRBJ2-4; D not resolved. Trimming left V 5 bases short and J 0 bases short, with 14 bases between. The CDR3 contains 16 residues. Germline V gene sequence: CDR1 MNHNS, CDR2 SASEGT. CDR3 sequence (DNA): TGTGCCAGCAGTCGAATGGACCTCTTAGCCAAAAACATTCAGTACTTC. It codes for CASSRMDLLAKNIQYF.

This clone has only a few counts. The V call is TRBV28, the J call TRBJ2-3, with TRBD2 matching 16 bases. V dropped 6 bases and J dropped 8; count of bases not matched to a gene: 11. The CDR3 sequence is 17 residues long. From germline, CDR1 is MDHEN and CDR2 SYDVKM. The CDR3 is CASSNRGLAGGPGTQYF. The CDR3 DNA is TGTGCCAGCAGCAACCGGGGACTAGCGGGAGGGCCAGGTACGCAGTATTTT. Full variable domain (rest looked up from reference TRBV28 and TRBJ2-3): DVKVTQSSRYLVKRTGEKVFLECVQDMDHENMFWYRQDPGLGLRLIYFSYDVKMKEKGDIPEGYSVSREKKERFSLILESASTNQTSMYLCASSNRGLAGGPGTQYFGPGTRLTVL.

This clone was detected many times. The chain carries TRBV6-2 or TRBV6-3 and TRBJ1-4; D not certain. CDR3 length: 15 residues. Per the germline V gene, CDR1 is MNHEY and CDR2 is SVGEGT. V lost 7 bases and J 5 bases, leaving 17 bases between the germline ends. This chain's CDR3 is CASNKGGYGNEKLFF. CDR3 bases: TGTGCCAGCAATAAGGGAGGATATGGAAATGAAAAACTGTTTTTT.

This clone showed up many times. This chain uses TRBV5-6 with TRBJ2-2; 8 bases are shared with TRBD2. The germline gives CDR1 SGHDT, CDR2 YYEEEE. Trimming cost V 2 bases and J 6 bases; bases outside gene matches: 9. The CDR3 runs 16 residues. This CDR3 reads CASSLLSGSGAGELFF. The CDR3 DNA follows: TGTGCCAGCAGCTTACTCAGCGGGAGCGGCGCCGGGGAGCTGTTTTTT.

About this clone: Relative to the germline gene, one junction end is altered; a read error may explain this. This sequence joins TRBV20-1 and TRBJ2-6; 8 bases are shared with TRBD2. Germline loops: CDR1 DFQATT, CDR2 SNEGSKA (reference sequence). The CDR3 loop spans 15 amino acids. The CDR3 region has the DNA TGCAGTGCTAGGCCAGGGTCGGGAGGGGCCAACGTCCTTACTTTC. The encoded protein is CSARPGSGGANVLTF.

DNA of the CDR3: TGTGCCTGGAGTGTGGGAGGAAACACCATATATTTT. This gives the protein CAWSVGGNTIYF. The rearrangement uses TRBV30 and TRBJ1-3; D ambiguous. The CDR3 covers 12 residues. Germline CDR1 reads GTSNPN; CDR2 reads SVGIG (reference sequence). With 0 bases removed from V and 4 bases from J, the gap between germline ends came to 4 bases.

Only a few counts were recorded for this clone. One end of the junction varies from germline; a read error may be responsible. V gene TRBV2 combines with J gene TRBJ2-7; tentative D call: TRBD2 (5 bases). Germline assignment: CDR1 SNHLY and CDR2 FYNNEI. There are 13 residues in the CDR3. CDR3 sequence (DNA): TGTGCCGGCAGTGAAGCGGAGAACTACGAGCAGTACTTC. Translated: CAGSEAENYEQYF.

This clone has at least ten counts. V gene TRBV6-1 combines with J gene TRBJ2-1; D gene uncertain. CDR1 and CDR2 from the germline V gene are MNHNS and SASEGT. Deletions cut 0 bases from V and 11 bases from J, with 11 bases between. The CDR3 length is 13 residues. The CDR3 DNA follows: TGTGCCAGCAGTGAAGCGCGAGTAACCCAGCAGTTCTTC. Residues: CASSEARVTQQFF.

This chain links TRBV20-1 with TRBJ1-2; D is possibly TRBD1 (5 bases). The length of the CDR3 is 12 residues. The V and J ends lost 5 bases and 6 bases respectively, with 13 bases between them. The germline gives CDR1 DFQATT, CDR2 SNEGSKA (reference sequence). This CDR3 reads CSALRDWDGYTF. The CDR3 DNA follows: TGCAGTGCTCTCAGGGATTGGGATGGCTACACCTTC.

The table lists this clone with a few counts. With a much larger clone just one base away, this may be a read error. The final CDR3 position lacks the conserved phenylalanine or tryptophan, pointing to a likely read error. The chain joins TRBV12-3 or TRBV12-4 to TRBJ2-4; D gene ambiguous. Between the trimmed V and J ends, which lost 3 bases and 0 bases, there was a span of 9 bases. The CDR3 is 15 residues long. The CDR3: CASSFYSIAKNIQYL. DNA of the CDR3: TGTGCCAGCAGTTTTTACAGCATAGCCAAAAACATTCAGTACTTA.

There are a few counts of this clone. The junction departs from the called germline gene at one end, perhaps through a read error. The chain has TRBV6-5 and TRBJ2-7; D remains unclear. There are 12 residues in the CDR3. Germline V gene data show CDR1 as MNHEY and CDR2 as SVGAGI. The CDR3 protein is CASSYRVYDQYF. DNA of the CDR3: TGTGCCAGCAGTTACAGGGTCTACGATCAGTACTTC.

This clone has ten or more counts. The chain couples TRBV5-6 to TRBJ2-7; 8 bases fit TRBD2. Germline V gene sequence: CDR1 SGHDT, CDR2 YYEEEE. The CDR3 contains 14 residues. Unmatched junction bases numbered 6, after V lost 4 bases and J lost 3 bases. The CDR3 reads CASSGGGTRYEQYF. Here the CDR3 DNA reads TGTGCCAGCAGCGGCGGGGGGACCCGCTACGAGCAGTACTTC.

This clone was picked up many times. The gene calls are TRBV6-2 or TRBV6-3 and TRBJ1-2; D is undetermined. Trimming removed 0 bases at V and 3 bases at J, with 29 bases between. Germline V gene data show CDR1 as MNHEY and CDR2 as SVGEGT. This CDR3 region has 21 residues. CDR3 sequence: CASSYSTGLGYSTGQDYGYTF. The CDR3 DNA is TGTGCCAGCAGTTACTCCACCGGCCTCGGCTACTCCACCGGCCAGGACTATGGCTACACCTTC.

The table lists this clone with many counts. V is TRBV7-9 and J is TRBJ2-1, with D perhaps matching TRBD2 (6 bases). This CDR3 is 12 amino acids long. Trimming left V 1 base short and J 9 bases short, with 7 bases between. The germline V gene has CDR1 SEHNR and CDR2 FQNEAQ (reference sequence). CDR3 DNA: TGTGCCAGCAGCTTAGAGCGGGTTGAGCAGTTCTTC. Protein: CASSLERVEQFF. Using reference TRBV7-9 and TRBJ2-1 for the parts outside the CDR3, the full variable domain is DTGVSQNPRHKITKRGQNVTFRCDPISEHNRLYWYRQTLGQGPEFLTYFQNEAQLEKSRLLSDRFSAERPKGSFSTLEIQRTEQGDSAMYLCASSLERVEQFFGPGTRLTVL.

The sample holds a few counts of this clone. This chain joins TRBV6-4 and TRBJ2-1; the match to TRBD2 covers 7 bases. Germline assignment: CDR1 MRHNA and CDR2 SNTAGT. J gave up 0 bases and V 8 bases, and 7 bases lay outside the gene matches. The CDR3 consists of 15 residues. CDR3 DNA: TGTGCCAGCTCTCTAGCGGACGTCTCCTACAATGAGCAGTTCTTC. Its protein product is CASSLADVSYNEQFF.

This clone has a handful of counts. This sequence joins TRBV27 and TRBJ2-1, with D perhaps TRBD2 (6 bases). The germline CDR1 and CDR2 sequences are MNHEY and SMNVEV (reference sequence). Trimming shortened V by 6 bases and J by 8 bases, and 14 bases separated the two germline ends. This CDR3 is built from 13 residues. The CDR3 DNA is TGTGCCAGCAGGGGGGACTTAGCTTATGAGCAGTTCTTC. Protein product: CASRGDLAYEQFF.

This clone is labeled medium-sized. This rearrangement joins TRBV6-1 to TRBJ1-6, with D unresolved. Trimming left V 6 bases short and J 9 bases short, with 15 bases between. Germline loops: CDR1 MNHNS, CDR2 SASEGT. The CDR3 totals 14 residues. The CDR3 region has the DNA TGTGCCAGCAGCCCAAGAGGATTCGTTTCACCCCTCCACTTT. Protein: CASSPRGFVSPLHF.

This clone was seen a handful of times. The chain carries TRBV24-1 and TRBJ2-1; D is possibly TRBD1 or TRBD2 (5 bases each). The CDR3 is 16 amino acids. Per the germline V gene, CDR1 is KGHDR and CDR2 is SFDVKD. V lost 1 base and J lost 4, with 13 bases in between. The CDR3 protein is CATSDLAADSYNEQFF. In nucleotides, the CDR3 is TGTGCCACCAGTGATTTAGCGGCAGACAGTTACAATGAGCAGTTCTTC.

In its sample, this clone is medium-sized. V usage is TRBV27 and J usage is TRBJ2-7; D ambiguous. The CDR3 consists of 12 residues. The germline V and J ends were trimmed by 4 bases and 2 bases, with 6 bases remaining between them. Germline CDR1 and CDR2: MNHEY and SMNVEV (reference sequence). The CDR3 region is CASSSKTYEQYF. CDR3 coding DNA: TGTGCCAGCAGTTCAAAGACCTACGAGCAGTACTTC.

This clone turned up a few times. CDR3 DNA: TGTGCCAGCAGAGGGACGGCGGGAACCTACGAGCAGTACTTC. Translating it yields CASRGTAGTYEQYF. The chain couples TRBV6-2 or TRBV6-3 to TRBJ2-7; tentative D call: TRBD2 (6 bases). V was cut by 6 bases and J by 2 bases, with 14 bases left in between. Germline V lookup: CDR1 MNHEY, CDR2 SVGEGT. The CDR3 runs 14 residues.

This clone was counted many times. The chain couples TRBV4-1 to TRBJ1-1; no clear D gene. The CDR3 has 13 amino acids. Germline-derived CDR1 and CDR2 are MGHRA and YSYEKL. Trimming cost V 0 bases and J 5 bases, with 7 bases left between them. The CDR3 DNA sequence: TGCGCCAGCAGCCAAGATGGTTGGACTGAAGCTTTCTTT. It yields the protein CASSQDGWTEAFF.

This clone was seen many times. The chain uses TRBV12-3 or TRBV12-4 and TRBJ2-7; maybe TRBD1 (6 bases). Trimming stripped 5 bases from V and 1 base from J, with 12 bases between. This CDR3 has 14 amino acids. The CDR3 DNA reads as TGTGCCAGCAGTCCGGACAGACAATCCTACGAGCAGTACTTC. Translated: CASSPDRQSYEQYF.

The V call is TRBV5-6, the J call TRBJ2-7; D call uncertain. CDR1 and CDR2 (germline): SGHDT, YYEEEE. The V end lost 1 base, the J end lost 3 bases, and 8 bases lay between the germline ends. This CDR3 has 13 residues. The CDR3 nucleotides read TGTGCCAGCAGCTTGATGGCAGTCTACGAGCAGTACTTC. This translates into CASSLMAVYEQYF.